A selection of T cell receptor beta chains follows, all from one sample in a study of identical twins. TCRdb independently ran MiXCR on the 5' RACE reads; one entry per CDR3 protein. The repertoire holds hundreds of thousands of distinct CDR3 sequences, over 20% seen once, with 4.3% in the top ten. These data were also reused for a study on T cells expressing NK-cell markers.

The sequenced material came from PBMCs. These receptors were obtained from a woman aged 18-35 years in good health. Both conserved end residues are part of each CDR3. A D gene is named only where the DNA matches it firmly. Size is omitted from some rows. Given values are once, few, many or a class for expanded clones.

j_gene	v_gene	d_gene	abundance	CDR3aa	CDR3nt
TRBJ2-2	TRBV12-3/TRBV12-4	-	few	CASSLGTASTGELFF	TGTGCCAGCAGTTTAGGGACAGCCAGCACCGGGGAGCTGTTTTTT
TRBJ2-5	TRBV3-1	TRBD2	-	CASSRSFLAGGTGKETQYF	TGTGCCAGCAGCCGATCCTTCCTAGCGGGGGGGACGGGAAAGGAGACCCAGTACTTC
TRBJ2-5	TRBV6-5	TRBD1	-	CASSYQMTGGYETQYF	TGTGCCAGCAGTTACCAGATGACAGGGGGCTACGAGACCCAGTACTTC
TRBJ2-2	TRBV5-1	TRBD2	few	CASSPGLAGHTGELFF	TGCGCCAGCAGCCCGGGACTAGCGGGACACACCGGGGAGCTGTTTTTT
TRBJ2-1	TRBV9	-	-	CASSVRRIGSYNEQFF	TGTGCCAGCAGCGTAAGACGCATCGGCTCCTACAATGAGCAGTTCTTC
TRBJ2-7	TRBV27	TRBD1	-	CASSFGDRGYEQYF	TGTGCCAGCAGTTTTGGGGACAGGGGCTACGAGCAGTACTTC
TRBJ1-3	TRBV29-1	-	many	CSVQFGISGNTIYF	TGCAGCGTTCAATTCGGGATCTCTGGAAACACCATATATTTT
TRBJ1-2	TRBV20-1	TRBD1	few	CSASLRTGAGYTF	TGCAGTGCTAGTTTACGAACAGGGGCTGGCTACACCTTC
TRBJ1-5	TRBV12-3/TRBV12-4	-	few	CASSLGEEGQPQHF	TGTGCCAGCAGTTTAGGAGAGGAGGGGCAGCCCCAGCATTTT
TRBJ2-3	TRBV20-1	TRBD2	many	CSAELAGASDTQYF	TGCAGTGCAGAACTAGCGGGAGCGTCAGATACGCAGTATTTT
TRBJ2-3	TRBV20-1	TRBD2	few	CSALPLAGGPLIFTDTQYF	TGCAGTGCTCTCCCGCTAGCGGGGGGGCCCCTGATCTTCACAGATACGCAGTATTTT
TRBJ2-5	TRBV6-5	TRBD1	-	CASSSLRGRGSETQYF	TGTGCCAGCAGTTCTCTCAGGGGGCGCGGATCAGAGACCCAGTACTTC
TRBJ2-1	TRBV7-2	-	few	CASSFSSDYNEQFF	TGTGCCAGCAGCTTTAGTAGCGACTACAATGAGCAGTTCTTC
TRBJ1-1	TRBV7-9	-	many	CASSGQGLNTEAFF	TGTGCCAGCAGCGGGCAGGGGCTGAACACTGAAGCTTTCTTT
TRBJ1-2	TRBV5-1	TRBD1	few	CASSSETGAGIRGYTF	TGCGCCAGCAGCTCCGAAACAGGGGCGGGAATACGTGGCTACACCTTC
TRBJ1-2	TRBV7-2	-	-	CASSLNAGVGYTF	TGTGCCAGCAGCTTAAACGCAGGGGTTGGCTACACCTTC
TRBJ2-7	TRBV12-3/TRBV12-4	TRBD1	few	CASSRDRVGEQYF	TGTGCCAGCAGCCGGGACAGGGTAGGCGAGCAGTACTTC
TRBJ1-4	TRBV12-3/TRBV12-4	TRBD1	-	CASSQYRGLNEKLFF	TGTGCCAGCAGTCAGTACAGGGGGTTGAATGAAAAACTGTTTTTT
TRBJ2-7	TRBV28	-	-	CASSSAGARDYEQYF	TGTGCCAGCAGCTCTGCGGGGGCCCGCGACTACGAGCAGTACTTC
TRBJ2-7	TRBV7-9	-	-	CASSSNRVRGEQYF	TGTGCCAGCAGCTCTAACAGGGTCCGAGGAGAGCAGTACTTC
TRBJ2-2	TRBV7-7	TRBD2	few	CASSARLAGSPGELFF	TGTGCTAGCAGCGCCAGACTAGCGGGGTCTCCCGGGGAGCTGTTTTTT
TRBJ2-2	TRBV7-2	-	few	CASSFGGLNTGELFF	TGTGCCAGCAGCTTTGGGGGACTTAACACCGGGGAGCTGTTTTTT
TRBJ2-5	TRBV20-1	-	-	CSAEGETQYF	TGCAGTGCTGAAGGGGAGACCCAGTACTTC
TRBJ2-4	TRBV7-9	-	-	CASSLVGVLAKNIQYF	TGTGCCAGCAGCTTAGTTGGAGTGCTAGCCAAAAACATTCAGTACTTC
TRBJ2-5	TRBV6-1	TRBD1	-	CASTGQGLGETQYF	TGTGCCAGCACTGGACAGGGGTTAGGGGAGACCCAGTACTTC
TRBJ2-2	TRBV9	TRBD2	many	CASSAGLAVSTGELFF	TGTGCCAGCAGCGCGGGCCTAGCGGTGAGCACCGGGGAGCTGTTTTTT
TRBJ2-3	TRBV12-3/TRBV12-4	-	-	CASSLASGTSPREYF	TGTGCCAGCAGTTTAGCGTCTGGGACTTCCCCCCGAGAGTATTTT
TRBJ2-3	TRBV20-1	TRBD2	-	CSALKAGGTDTQYF	TGCAGTGCCCTGAAGGCGGGGGGTACGGATACGCAGTATTTT
TRBJ1-1	TRBV6-1	-	-	CASRGERGQKAFF	TGTGCCAGCAGGGGAGAACGGGGGCAAAAAGCTTTCTTT
TRBJ2-1	TRBV21-1	-	-	CARSSTLSGRGYNEQFF	TGTGCCAGATCCTCCACCCTTAGCGGGAGGGGGTACAATGAGCAGTTCTTC
TRBJ2-5	TRBV25-1	TRBD2	-	CASSSPSGGQETQYF	TGTGCCAGCAGTTCGCCTAGCGGGGGCCAGGAGACCCAGTACTTC
TRBJ2-7	TRBV7-2	-	-	CASSLSSDSYEQYF	TGTGCCAGCAGCCTATCTAGCGACTCCTACGAGCAGTACTTC
TRBJ2-1	TRBV12-3/TRBV12-4	TRBD2	few	CASSPVKTSNQFF	TGTGCCAGCAGTCCTGTGAAGACTAGCAACCAGTTCTTC
TRBJ2-3	TRBV29-1	TRBD2	few	CSATTSGGALDTQYF	TGCAGCGCGACGACTAGCGGGGGGGCCCTAGATACGCAGTATTTT
TRBJ2-3	TRBV9	TRBD2	few	CASTVAGGSTDTQYF	TGTGCCAGCACCGTAGCGGGAGGTAGCACAGATACGCAGTATTTT
TRBJ2-1	TRBV7-9	-	many	CASSLALGGEQFF	TGTGCCAGCAGCTTAGCGCTGGGTGGGGAGCAGTTCTTC
TRBJ2-7	TRBV7-9	-	few	CASSPQALVAYEQYF	TGTGCCAGCAGTCCCCAAGCCCTCGTCGCCTACGAGCAGTACTTC
TRBJ2-7	TRBV7-3	TRBD1	few	CASSANRGPDYEQYF	TGTGCCAGCAGCGCGAACAGGGGACCAGACTACGAGCAGTACTTC
TRBJ2-3	TRBV12-3/TRBV12-4	TRBD1	few	CASSPGTGGASDTQYF	TGTGCCAGCAGTCCTGGGACAGGGGGCGCCTCAGATACGCAGTATTTT
TRBJ1-5	TRBV6-1	TRBD1	-	CASSPTGTDNQPQHF	TGTGCCAGCAGTCCGACCGGGACAGATAATCAGCCCCAGCATTTT
TRBJ1-3	TRBV12-3/TRBV12-4	-	-	CASRKSGNTIYF	TGTGCCAGCAGAAAGTCTGGAAACACCATATATTTT
TRBJ1-2	TRBV12-5	-	many	CASGSLSDSYGYTF	TGTGCTAGTGGTTCCCTCTCCGACAGCTATGGCTACACCTTC
TRBJ1-5	TRBV18	-	few	CASHDSSSNQPQHF	TGTGCCAGCCACGACAGCTCTAGCAATCAGCCCCAGCATTTT
TRBJ2-3	TRBV7-7	-	-	CASSVGPTDTQYF	TGTGCTAGCAGCGTTGGACCCACAGATACGCAGTATTTT
TRBJ2-2	TRBV6-1	-	-	CASSSLGAGELFF	TGTGCCAGCAGCTCCTTAGGGGCCGGGGAGCTGTTTTTT
TRBJ2-1	TRBV27	TRBD2	-	CASSLLAGVGYNEQFF	TGTGCCAGCAGTTTACTAGCGGGAGTGGGGTACAATGAGCAGTTCTTC
TRBJ1-2	TRBV4-3	-	-	CASSQDRRGKDGYTF	TGCGCCAGCAGCCAAGATCGAAGGGGCAAGGATGGCTACACCTTC
TRBJ2-7	TRBV7-9	-	many	CASSLLATSYEQYF	TGTGCCAGCAGCTTACTAGCTACGTCCTACGAGCAGTACTTC
TRBJ2-7	TRBV3-1	-	-	CASSHTRAVEQYF	TGTGCCAGCAGCCATACCCGGGCGGTGGAGCAGTACTTC
TRBJ1-5	TRBV5-4	TRBD1	-	CASSLADRGGLESNQPQHF	TGTGCCAGCAGCTTGGCGGACAGGGGCGGATTAGAAAGCAATCAGCCCCAGCATTTT
TRBJ2-3	TRBV27	TRBD2	few	CASGVGLAYRDTQYF	TGTGCCAGCGGGGTGGGACTAGCGTACCGGGATACGCAGTATTTT
TRBJ2-1	TRBV15	TRBD2	-	CATTARGGHNEQFF	TGTGCCACCACAGCTCGCGGGGGTCACAATGAGCAGTTCTTC
TRBJ2-7	TRBV20-1	-	few	CSAQDSLSSYEQYF	TGCAGTGCGCAAGACTCTCTGAGCTCCTACGAGCAGTACTTC
TRBJ2-7	TRBV7-9	-	many	CASSAQTYEQYF	TGTGCCAGCAGCGCACAAACTTACGAGCAGTACTTC
TRBJ2-3	TRBV7-2	-	few	CASSTQTRRADTQYF	TGTGCCAGCAGCACCCAGACTCGGCGGGCAGATACGCAGTATTTT